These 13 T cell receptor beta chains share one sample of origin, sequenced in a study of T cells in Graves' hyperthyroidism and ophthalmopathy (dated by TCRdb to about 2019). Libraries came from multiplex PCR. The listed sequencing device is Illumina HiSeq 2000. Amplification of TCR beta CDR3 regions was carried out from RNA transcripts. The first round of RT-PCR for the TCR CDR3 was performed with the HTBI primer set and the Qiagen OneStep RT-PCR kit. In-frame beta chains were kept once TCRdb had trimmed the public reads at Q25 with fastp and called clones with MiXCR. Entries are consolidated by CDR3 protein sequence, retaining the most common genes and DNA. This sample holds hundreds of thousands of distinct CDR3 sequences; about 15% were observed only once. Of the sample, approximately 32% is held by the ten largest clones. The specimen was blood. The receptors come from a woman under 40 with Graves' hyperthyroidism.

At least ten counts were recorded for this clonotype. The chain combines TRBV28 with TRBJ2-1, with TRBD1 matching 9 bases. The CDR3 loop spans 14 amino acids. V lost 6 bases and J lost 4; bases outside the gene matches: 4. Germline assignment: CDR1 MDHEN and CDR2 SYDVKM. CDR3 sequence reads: CASRGQGGYNEQFF. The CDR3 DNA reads TGTGCCAGCAGGGGACAGGGAGGGTACAATGAGCAGTTCTTC.

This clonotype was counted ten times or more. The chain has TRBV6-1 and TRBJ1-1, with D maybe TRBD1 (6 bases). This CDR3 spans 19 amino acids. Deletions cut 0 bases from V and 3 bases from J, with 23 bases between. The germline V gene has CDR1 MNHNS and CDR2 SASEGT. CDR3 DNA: TGTGCCAGCAGTGAAGCAGGCTTACAGGGAAAGCTCTGGGACACTGAAGCTTTCTTT. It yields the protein CASSEAGLQGKLWDTEAFF.

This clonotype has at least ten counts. The CDR3 loop is CSVVYLATSGSNEQFF. In nucleotides, the CDR3 is TGCAGCGTTGTGTACCTCGCGACTAGCGGGAGCAATGAGCAGTTCTTC. V is TRBV29-1 and J is TRBJ2-1; 12 bases agree with TRBD2. Germline CDR1 SQVTM, CDR2 ANQGSEA. Trimming cost V 4 bases and J 6 bases; bases outside gene matches: 10. The CDR3 has 16 residues.

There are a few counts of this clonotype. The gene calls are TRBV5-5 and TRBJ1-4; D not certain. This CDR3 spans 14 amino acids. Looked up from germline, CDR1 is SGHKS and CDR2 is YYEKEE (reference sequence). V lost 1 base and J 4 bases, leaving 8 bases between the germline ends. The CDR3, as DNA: TGTGCCAGCAGCTTGCAGAACCTTAATGAAAAACTGTTTTTT. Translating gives CASSLQNLNEKLFF.

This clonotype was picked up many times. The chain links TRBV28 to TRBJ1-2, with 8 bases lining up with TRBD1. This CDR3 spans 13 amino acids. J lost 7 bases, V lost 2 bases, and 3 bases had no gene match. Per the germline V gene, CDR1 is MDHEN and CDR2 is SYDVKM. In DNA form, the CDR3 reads TGTGCCAGCAGTTTAGGGACAGGCGGTGGCTACACCTTC. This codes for CASSLGTGGGYTF.

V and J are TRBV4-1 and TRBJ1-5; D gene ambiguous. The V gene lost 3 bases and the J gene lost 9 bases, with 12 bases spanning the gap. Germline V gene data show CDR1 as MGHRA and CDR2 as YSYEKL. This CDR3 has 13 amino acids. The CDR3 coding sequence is TGCGCCAGCAGCCAGGACGCCCTGCGGCCCCAGCATTTT. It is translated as CASSQDALRPQHF.

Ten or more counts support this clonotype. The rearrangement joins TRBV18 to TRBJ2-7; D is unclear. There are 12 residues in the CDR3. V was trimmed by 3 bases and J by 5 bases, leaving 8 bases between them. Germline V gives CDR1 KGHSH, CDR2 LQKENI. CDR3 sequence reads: CASSPERDEQYF. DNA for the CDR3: TGTGCCAGCTCACCTGAACGGGACGAGCAGTACTTC.

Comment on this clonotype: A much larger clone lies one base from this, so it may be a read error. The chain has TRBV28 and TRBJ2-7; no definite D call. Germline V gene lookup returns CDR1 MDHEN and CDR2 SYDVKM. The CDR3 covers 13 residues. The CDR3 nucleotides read TGTGGCAGCAGTTTACGTCCTTTTCAGGAGCAGTACTTC. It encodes CGSSLRPFQEQYF.

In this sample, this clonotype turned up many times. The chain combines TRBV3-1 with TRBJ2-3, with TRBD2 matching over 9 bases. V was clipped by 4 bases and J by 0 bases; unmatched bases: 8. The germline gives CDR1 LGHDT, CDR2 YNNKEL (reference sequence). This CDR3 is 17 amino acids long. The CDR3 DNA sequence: TGTGCCAGCAGCCGAGGGACTAGCCCCACTAGCACAGATACGCAGTATTTT. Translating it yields CASSRGTSPTSTDTQYF.

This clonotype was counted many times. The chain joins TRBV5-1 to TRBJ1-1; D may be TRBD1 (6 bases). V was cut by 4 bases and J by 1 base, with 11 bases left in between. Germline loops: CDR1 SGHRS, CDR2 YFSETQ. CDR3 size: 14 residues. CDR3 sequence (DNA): TGCGCCAGCAGCGCACAGGGTGGGAACACTGAAGCTTTCTTT. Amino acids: CASSAQGGNTEAFF.

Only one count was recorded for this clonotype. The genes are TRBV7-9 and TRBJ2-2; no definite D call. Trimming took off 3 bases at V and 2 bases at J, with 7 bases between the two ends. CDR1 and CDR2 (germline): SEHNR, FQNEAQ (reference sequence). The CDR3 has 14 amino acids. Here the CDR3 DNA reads TGTGCCAGCAGCTTTCCCCTCAACACCGGGGAGCTGTTTTTT. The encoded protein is CASSFPLNTGELFF. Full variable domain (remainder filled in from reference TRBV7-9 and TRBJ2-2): DTGVSQNPRHKITKRGQNVTFRCDPISEHNRLYWYRQTLGQGPEFLTYFQNEAQLEKSRLLSDRFSAERPKGSFSTLEIQRTEQGDSAMYLCASSFPLNTGELFFGEGSRLTVL.

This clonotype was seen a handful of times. The CDR3, as DNA: TGTGCCTGGAGATTTAGTAGCACAGATACGCAGTATTTT. Translated, it gives CAWRFSSTDTQYF. The chain has TRBV30 and TRBJ2-3; the D is unclear. This CDR3 is built from 13 residues. V gave up 3 bases and J gave up 0 bases, with 7 bases separating them. Germline lookup yields CDR1 GTSNPN and CDR2 SVGIG (reference sequence).

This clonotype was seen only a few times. The CDR3 DNA reads TGTGCCATCAGTGAGTCCTTCGGAGTGGGTACTAATGAAAAACTGTTTTTT. This encodes CAISESFGVGTNEKLFF. The chain carries TRBV10-3 and TRBJ1-4; no clear D. Trimming took 0 bases from V and 2 from J, leaving 13 bases between them. Germline values: CDR1 ENHRY, CDR2 SYGVKD. The CDR3 totals 17 residues.